Below, 22 T cell receptor beta chains from the same sample are listed, as sequenced in a study of blood T cell repertoires in COVID-19. Assay: immunoSEQ multiplex PCR; the TCRdb copy retains only in-frame clones and omits some. The repertoire includes around 300,000 clones, roughly nine tenths of them detected once, and roughly 2.2% sits in the top ten. Input material: peripheral blood. All receptors derive from a middle-aged man with acute or convalescent COVID-19.

The chain couples TRBV12-3 or TRBV12-4 to TRBJ1-2; D call uncertain. The V end was cut by 3 bases, the J end by 2 bases, with 7 bases between. The CDR3 extends over 13 amino acids. The DNA for the CDR3 is TGTGCCAGCAGTTTGCGGTGGAACTATGGCTACACCTTC. This sequence encodes CASSLRWNYGYTF.

The chain employs TRBV3-1 (or the pseudogene TRBV3-2) and TRBJ2-7, with TRBD1 matching over 9 bases. Unmatched junction bases numbered 10, after V lost 0 bases and J lost 4 bases. Germline loops: CDR1 LGHDT, CDR2 YNNKEL (reference sequence). CDR3 length equals 17 residues. CDR3 DNA sequence: TGTGCCAGCAGCCAAGATCCCACAGGGGGCTTTTGGTACGAGCAGTACTTC. Translation: CASSQDPTGGFWYEQYF.

The chain uses TRBV27 and TRBJ2-2, with 9 nucleotides matching TRBD2. This CDR3 is built from 16 residues. V shed 4 bases and J 1 base; nucleotides not matched to a gene: 4. Germline CDR1 and CDR2: MNHEY and SMNVEV (reference sequence). The CDR3 sequence is CASSWASGENTGELFF. DNA of the CDR3: TGTGCCAGCAGTTGGGCTAGCGGGGAGAACACCGGGGAGCTGTTTTTT.

The rearrangement joins TRBV5-1 to TRBJ1-4, with a possible D match to TRBD1 (6 bases). Deletions cut 0 bases from V and 12 bases from J, with 15 bases between. The CDR3 extends over 14 amino acids. CDR1 and CDR2 from the germline V gene are SGHRS and YFSETQ. CDR3 coding DNA: TGCGCCAGCAGCTTGGAGGTCAGGGGAACGGAACTGTTTTTT. It translates to CASSLEVRGTELFF.

This clone showed up just a few times. CDR3 nucleotides: TGTGCCAGCTCACCGCCCGTCGTGCGGAGCGAAGGCGCTACTAACTATGGCTACACCTTC. Translated: CASSPPVVRSEGATNYGYTF. This chain connects TRBV18 to TRBJ1-2; D is uncertain. The CDR3 has 20 amino acids. In germline, CDR1 is KGHSH, CDR2 LQKENI. Trimming pared 3 bases from V and 0 bases from J, leaving 26 bases between.

The chain uses TRBV5-4 and TRBJ2-2, with 9 bases that match TRBD2. V lost 4 bases to trimming and J lost 6 bases; unmatched junction nucleotides: 7. The CDR3 has 15 amino acids. Germline V gene data show CDR1 as SGHNT and CDR2 as YYREEE (reference sequence). The CDR3 nucleotides read TGTGCCAGCAGCCTGGGGTCTAGCGGGGCCGGGGAGCTGTTTTTT. Encoded protein: CASSLGSSGAGELFF.

The CDR3 here is CASSAVPDMNTEAFF. Written as DNA, the CDR3 is TGTGCCAGCAGCGCCGTCCCAGATATGAACACTGAAGCTTTCTTT. V usage is TRBV9 and J usage is TRBJ1-1; no clear D gene. The CDR3 has 15 residues. Germline CDR1 SGDLS, CDR2 YYNGEE. V lost 3 bases and J lost 0, with 12 bases in between.

V gene TRBV5-4 combines with J gene TRBJ1-2; D perhaps matches TRBD1 (6 bases). V was shortened by 6 bases and J by 8 bases, with 17 bases between the two germline ends. There are 13 residues in the CDR3. CDR1 and CDR2 from the germline V gene are SGHNT and YYREEE (reference sequence). The DNA for the CDR3 is TGTGCCAGCACCCTAGGGGGGGCAAGGGGCTACACCTTC. Translation: CASTLGGARGYTF.

J is TRBJ2-7 and V is TRBV18; the D is unclear. The CDR3 is 13 residues long. V was cut by 2 bases and J by 3 bases, with 8 bases left in between. Germline values: CDR1 KGHSH, CDR2 LQKENI. The CDR3 DNA is TGTGCCAGCTCACCAAATAGAGACTACGAGCAGTACTTC. Translation: CASSPNRDYEQYF.

This clone has just one count. The V call is TRBV11-2, the J call TRBJ2-5; unclear D gene. CDR3 length equals 15 residues. Trimming shortened V by 5 bases and J by 4 bases, and 17 bases separated the two germline ends. Germline values: CDR1 SGHAT, CDR2 FQNNGV. The CDR3 coding sequence is TGTGCCAGCAGCCCACCCAACAGTGCCTCAGAGACCCAGTACTTC. Protein: CASSPPNSASETQYF.

This rearrangement joins TRBV5-4 to TRBJ1-5, with 8 nucleotides matching TRBD1. The germline CDR1 and CDR2 sequences are SGHNT and YYREEE (reference sequence). The CDR3 is 15 residues long. Unmatched junction bases numbered 2, after V lost 0 bases and J lost 3 bases. CDR3 coding DNA: TGTGCCAGCAGCTTGGGGACAGGGAACAATCAGCCCCAGCATTTT. Amino acid sequence: CASSLGTGNNQPQHF.

J is TRBJ1-2 and V is TRBV9; no clear D. Between the trimmed V and J ends, which lost 6 bases and 1 base, there was a span of 16 bases. Germline CDR1 and CDR2: SGDLS and YYNGEE. The CDR3 is made up of 15 amino acids. CDR3 residues: CASTSRTDINYGYTF. The CDR3 nucleotides are TGTGCCAGCACTTCAAGGACTGACATTAACTATGGCTACACCTTC.

This chain connects TRBV11-2 to TRBJ1-6; unclear D gene. Trimming took 1 base from V and 11 from J, leaving 9 bases between them. This CDR3 comprises 13 residues. Per the germline V gene, CDR1 is SGHAT and CDR2 is FQNNGV. CDR3 DNA sequence: TGTGCCAGCAGCTTAGCGGGTTCGGCACCCCTCCACTTT. Its translation is CASSLAGSAPLHF. Full variable domain (remainder filled in from reference TRBV11-2 and TRBJ1-6): EAGVAQSPRYKIIEKRQSVAFWCNPISGHATLYWYQQILGQGPKLLIQFQNNGVVDDSQLPKDRFSAERLKGVDSTLKIQPAKLEDSAVYLCASSLAGSAPLHFGNGTRLTVT.

The gene calls are TRBV4-2 and TRBJ1-1; no clear D gene. In germline, CDR1 is LGHNA, CDR2 YNFKEQ. Trimming cost V 4 bases and J 7 bases, with 13 bases left between them. The CDR3 totals 13 residues. The CDR3 protein is CASSPIERGEAFF. For the CDR3, the DNA is TGTGCCAGCAGCCCTATAGAGCGGGGTGAAGCTTTCTTT.

The chain combines TRBV27 with TRBJ1-1; D might be TRBD1 (6 bases). CDR1 is MNHEY, CDR2 SMNVEV, per germline (reference sequence). The V and J ends lost 4 bases and 11 bases respectively, with 14 bases between them. The CDR3 has 12 residues. For the CDR3, the DNA is TGTGCCAGCAGTTCGGGGGGGGCTCGGGCTTTCTTT. It encodes CASSSGGARAFF.

The chain couples TRBV12-5 to TRBJ1-2, with D tentatively TRBD1 (5 bases). The CDR3 is 12 residues long. The V and J ends lost 8 bases and 8 bases respectively, with 15 bases between them. Germline CDR1 LGHNT, CDR2 FRNRAP. CDR3 coding DNA: TGTGCTAGTTGGGGGGACTTACGCGGCTACACCTTC. Translated, it gives CASWGDLRGYTF.

Comment on this clone: The sample holds other DNA sequences that translate to the same CDR3. The CDR3 coding sequence is TGCGCCAGCAGCCTTTCAGATACGCAGTATTTT. This codes for CASSLSDTQYF. This chain uses TRBV5-1 with TRBJ2-3, with unresolved D. This CDR3 is built from 11 residues. V was trimmed by 4 bases and J by 4 bases, leaving 4 bases between them. Looked up from germline, CDR1 is SGHRS and CDR2 is YFSETQ.

The chain links TRBV7-8 to TRBJ2-7; D might be TRBD1 (6 bases). The CDR3 extends over 15 amino acids. Germline V gene data show CDR1 as SGHVS and CDR2 as FQNEAQ. V gave up 5 bases and J gave up 3 bases, with 17 bases separating them. Here the CDR3 DNA reads TGTGCCAGCAGCCCCTGGGGGCCGCGGAGCTACGAGCAGTACTTC. This encodes CASSPWGPRSYEQYF.

V and J are TRBV6-6 and TRBJ1-5, with D unclear. V lost 5 bases and J 15 bases, leaving 14 bases between the germline ends. The CDR3 contains 11 residues. CDR1 is MNHNY and CDR2 is SVGAGI in the germline V gene (reference sequence). Here the CDR3 reads CASSQASGRHF. CDR3 in DNA: TGTGCCAGCAGTCAAGCAAGCGGGAGGCATTTT.

The gene calls are TRBV2 and TRBJ2-7, with D perhaps TRBD1 (5 bases). The CDR3 length is 11 residues. V lost 8 bases and J 5 bases, leaving 10 bases between the germline ends. The germline CDR1 and CDR2 sequences are SNHLY and FYNNEI. CDR3 loop: CASGRDHEQYF. As DNA, the CDR3 is TGTGCCAGCGGCAGGGATCACGAGCAGTACTTC.

V gene TRBV5-4 combines with J gene TRBJ2-1; D might be TRBD2 (7 bases). From germline, CDR1 is SGHNT and CDR2 YYREEE (reference sequence). This CDR3 spans 19 amino acids. Trimming left V 6 bases short and J 4 bases short, with 29 bases between. CDR3 region: CASTPRGATLSSGYNEQFF. In DNA form, the CDR3 reads TGTGCCAGCACACCCCGGGGGGCAACCCTATCTTCGGGATACAATGAGCAGTTCTTC.

The chain joins TRBV11-2 to TRBJ1-1; tentative D call: TRBD1 (6 bases). V was cut by 0 bases and J by 10 bases, with 18 bases left in between. This CDR3 has 15 amino acids. The V gene's germline CDR1 is SGHAT and CDR2 FQNNGV. CDR3 protein: CASSLDLGGGGAAFF. The CDR3 nucleotides read TGTGCCAGCAGCTTAGATCTTGGAGGGGGGGGAGCAGCTTTCTTT.